This TCR beta chain appears in the sequencing data of a study of blood T cell repertoires in COVID-19. Study background: T cells, B-cell-depleted T cells, or PBMCs supplied cDNA or gDNA.

This CDR3 spans 13 amino acids. Germline loops: CDR1 LNHDA, CDR2 SQIVND (reference sequence). Using immunoSEQ multiplex PCR, the repertoire was profiled, and TCRdb retains in-frame clones only, with some absent. The sample carries about 84,000 clones, 90% to 95% recorded once. Turning to this clone: A junction boundary mismatches the germline segment, possibly from a read error.

The TCR originated in a human donor with active COVID-19. The donor label of this sample is uncertain. The sample consisted of peripheral blood. V gene TRBV19 combines with J gene TRBJ1-5, with 7 bases that match TRBD1. The DNA of the CDR3 is TGTGCCAGTAGTGTAGACAGGGTCCAGCCCCAGCATTTT. Encoded protein: CASSVDRVQPQHF.